This TCR beta chain was identified in a study of human T cells and chemical hapten exposure. Study information: Each patch test put 0.01% DPC on the upper back, and results were read at 6 days. A patient group, mainly female, showed alopecia areata, totalis or universalis.

Trimming took off 7 bases at V and 5 bases at J, with 17 bases between the two ends. Germline V gene sequence: CDR1 LNHDA, CDR2 SQIVND (reference sequence). The CDR3 covers 15 residues. The library gave individual cDNA molecules unique molecular identifiers. TCRdb re-derived calls from the RACE reads in MiXCR, one entry per CDR3 protein. This table holds about 82,000 distinct CDR3 sequences, about an eighth found once. This clonotype has more than one count but fewer than ten. Time point described: patch test 3, about 24 weeks after DPC sensitization. The treatment here: therapeutic diphenylcyclopropenone sensitization with weekly scalp DPC. Donation of samples came from alopecia patients who were 18 to 70 years old and suitable for DPC.

The source is a woman between 50 and 59 years old with alopecia areata. Some clones in this sample may be carry-over from other donors' samples. The sample here was whole blood, taken in connection with sensitization to the hapten diphenylcyclopropenone (DPC). The rearrangement links TRBV19 to TRBJ2-2, with D possibly being TRBD1 (6 bases). CDR3 sequence: CASTTGQGWTGELFF. CDR3 in DNA: TGTGCCAGTACCACCGGTCAGGGGTGGACCGGGGAGCTGTTTTTT.